A selection of T cell receptor beta chains follows, all from one sample in a study of blood T cell repertoires in COVID-19. Some clones are missing from TCRdb's copy, which holds only in-frame ones; the method was immunoSEQ multiplex PCR. The table records approximately 220,000 clones, around 87% of them present only once. Sequenced input: peripheral blood. The source is a man in his sixties who had recovered from COVID-19. Each CDR3 is given with its conserved first and last residue. A D gene is named only where the DNA matches it firmly. The size entry is marked missing in some rows and otherwise reads once, few, many or a size class.

D,size,J,V,CDR3,DNA
TRBD2,-,TRBJ2-3,TRBV19,CASSKRLAGESDTQYF,TGTGCCAGTAGTAAGCGACTAGCGGGAGAGTCGGATACGCAGTATTTT
-,-,TRBJ1-1,TRBV18,CASSEGDEAFF,TGTGCCAGCTCAGAGGGTGATGAAGCTTTCTTT
-,-,TRBJ2-5,TRBV21-1,CASSISGDHETQYF,TGTGCCAGCAGCATATCCGGGGATCACGAGACCCAGTACTTC
TRBD1,-,TRBJ2-1,TRBV3-1/TRBV3-2,CASSQENRGLNEQFF,TGTGCCAGCAGCCAAGAAAACAGGGGGCTCAATGAGCAGTTCTTC
TRBD2,-,TRBJ2-3,TRBV19,CASSMAGTSGSSWPDTQYF,TGTGCCAGTAGTATGGCCGGGACTAGCGGGAGTTCCTGGCCAGATACGCAGTATTTT
TRBD1,few,TRBJ1-5,TRBV20-1,CSASTAGGGSNQPQHF,TGCAGTGCTAGTACGGCAGGGGGTGGTAGCAATCAGCCCCAGCATTTT
-,-,TRBJ1-5,TRBV19,CASSKASSNQPQHF,TGTGCCAGTAGTAAAGCTTCTAGCAATCAGCCCCAGCATTTT
-,once,TRBJ1-5,TRBV11-2,CASSQGRVGQPQHF,TGTGCCAGCAGTCAAGGGAGGGTCGGGCAGCCCCAGCATTTT
TRBD2,many,TRBJ2-7,TRBV30,CAWRRTSGSEQYF,TGTGCCTGGCGGAGGACTAGCGGGAGCGAGCAGTACTTC
TRBD1,-,TRBJ1-2,TRBV3-1/TRBV3-2,CASSPQGMYGYTF,TGTGCCAGCAGCCCACAGGGGATGTATGGCTACACCTTC
-,-,TRBJ1-3,TRBV10-3,CAIRGTGEDIGNTIYF,TGTGCCATCAGGGGAACGGGGGAAGATATTGGAAACACCATATATTTT
-,-,TRBJ1-2,TRBV6-1,CASSEQGFYGYTF,TGTGCCAGCAGTGAACAGGGGTTCTATGGCTACACCTTC
TRBD1,-,TRBJ1-3,TRBV25-1,CASSPTGAGNTIYF,TGTGCCAGCAGCCCGACAGGGGCTGGAAACACCATATATTTT
TRBD1,-,TRBJ1-1,TRBV5-1,CASSEGQGNTEAFF,TGCGCCAGCAGCGAGGGACAGGGGAACACTGAAGCTTTCTTT
-,-,TRBJ1-1,TRBV7-5,CVRSPPGGVNTEAFF,TGTGTCAGAAGCCCGCCAGGAGGGGTGAACACTGAAGCTTTCTTT
-,-,TRBJ1-6,TRBV18,CASSPGQGFPPLHF,TGTGCCAGCTCCCCGGGGCAGGGGTTCCCACCCCTCCACTTT
-,-,TRBJ2-1,TRBV11-3,CASSSRAGFNEQFF,TGTGCCAGCAGCTCCCGAGCAGGGTTCAATGAGCAGTTCTTC
TRBD1,-,TRBJ1-6,TRBV28,CASSLGRTGLRGPGNSPLHF,TGTGCCAGCAGTTTAGGAAGGACAGGGCTGAGGGGGCCTGGTAATTCACCCCTCCACTTT
TRBD2,-,TRBJ2-7,TRBV12-3/TRBV12-4,CASTTSGYEQYF,TGTGCCAGCACCACTAGCGGCTACGAGCAGTACTTC
TRBD2,-,TRBJ2-3,TRBV7-2,CASSFAETSGGKADTQYF,TGTGCCAGCAGCTTCGCCGAGACTAGCGGGGGGAAGGCAGATACGCAGTATTTT
-,-,TRBJ2-3,TRBV7-3,CASSSGTLTDTQYF,TGTGCCAGCAGCTCCGGGACTCTCACAGATACGCAGTATTTT
TRBD1,once,TRBJ1-1,TRBV28,CASSFVQGAIDTEAFF,TGTGCCAGCAGTTTTGTACAGGGGGCAATTGACACTGAAGCTTTCTTT
TRBD1,-,TRBJ2-7,TRBV18,CASSPPGQGAEQYF,TGTGCCAGCTCACCCCCGGGACAGGGGGCCGAGCAGTACTTC
TRBD1,once,TRBJ1-4,TRBV7-2,CASSLGQGGGEKLFF,TGTGCCAGCAGCTTAGGACAGGGTGGAGGTGAAAAACTGTTTTTT